What follows are 5 T cell receptor beta chains derived from one specimen sequenced in a study of blood T cells in healthy people across ages. A J-beta primer mix and a sample-barcoded 5' primer were used in a second PCR of roughly 6 to 11 cycles. MiXCR, run by TCRdb on the 5' RACE reads, gives a single entry per CDR3 protein. The sample comprises about 640,000 distinct CDR3 sequences, about 54% of which are singletons, and over 30% rests with the top ten. The material sequenced was blood. These receptors originate from a man in his sixties in good health.

This clonotype was seen a few times. V is TRBV5-5 and J is TRBJ2-1, with a tentative D call TRBD1 (6 bases). Germline V gene lookup returns CDR1 SGHKS and CDR2 YYEKEE (reference sequence). The CDR3 covers 17 residues. V was pared by 2 bases and J by 0 bases, with 15 bases between. The CDR3 here is CASSFSYRAVSYNEQFF. Here the CDR3 DNA reads TGTGCCAGCAGCTTTTCCTACAGGGCGGTCTCCTACAATGAGCAGTTCTTC. The full variable domain, rest sourced from reference TRBV5-5 and TRBJ2-1, is DAGVTQSPTHLIKTRGQQVTLRCSPISGHKSVSWYQQVLGQGPQFIFQYYEKEERGRGNFPDRFSARQFPNYSSELNVNALLLGDSALYLCASSFSYRAVSYNEQFFGPGTRLTVL.

The chain links TRBV20-1 to TRBJ2-3; 8 positions agree with TRBD2. V trimming: 6 bases; J trimming: 5 bases; junction bases outside the gene matches: 10. Germline values: CDR1 DFQATT, CDR2 SNEGSKA (reference sequence). There are 14 residues in the CDR3. CDR3 region: CSAPDLAGGDTQYF. The CDR3 DNA is TGCAGTGCCCCCGACCTAGCGGGCGGAGATACGCAGTATTTT.

V gene TRBV27 combines with J gene TRBJ2-7; 9 positions agree with TRBD1. Germline V CDR1 and CDR2: MNHEY, SMNVEV (reference sequence). Trimming cost V 4 bases and J 2 bases; bases outside gene matches: 6. The CDR3 contains 15 residues. CDR3 bases: TGTGCCAGCAGTTCCGCCGGGACAGGGACCTACGAGCAGTACTTC. Protein sequence: CASSSAGTGTYEQYF.

The V and J genes are TRBV20-1 and TRBJ2-7; 11 bases agree with TRBD2. The CDR3 runs 16 residues. Germline assignment: CDR1 DFQATT and CDR2 SNEGSKA (reference sequence). Unmatched junction bases numbered 11, after V lost 2 bases and J lost 5 bases. The CDR3 reads CSARSFLAGGSDEQYF. CDR3 nucleotides: TGCAGTGCTAGATCCTTCCTAGCGGGGGGTTCCGACGAGCAGTACTTC.

The J gene is TRBJ1-6, the V gene TRBV2; perhaps TRBD1 as D (6 bases). Germline CDR1 and CDR2: SNHLY and FYNNEI. V was trimmed by 4 bases and J by 2 bases, leaving 15 bases between them. The CDR3 is made up of 17 amino acids. For the CDR3, the DNA is TGTGCCAGCAGTGTCCCGGGGGGCAGTACCTATAATTCACCCCTCCACTTT. It yields the protein CASSVPGGSTYNSPLHF.